This note documents a single T cell receptor beta chain sequence. The antigen this receptor binds is unknown. The input lacks base qualities; no much larger clone sits a single base away. For this chain, trimming is 6 bases at the V end and 4 bases at the J end, and the number of junction bases without a gene match is 7. The CDR3 starts with the cysteine, ends with the phenylalanine, and has 15 residues. The entry retains the CDR3 DNA only, 45 bases that are in frame from base 1. The germline V gene gives CDR1 as MDHEN and CDR2 as SYDVKM. The source of the sample is a study of blood T cells in healthy people across ages (dated by TCRdb to 2013 to 2016). Study-level background: In model experiments, roughly one uniquely barcoded TCR beta cDNA molecule per two T cells was captured by template switching. Four age groups were formed from the donors: young (average 16 years), middle-aged (around 37), aged (about 62) and long-lived (about 80). To avoid experimental bias, donors of different ages were spread randomly across the sequencing lanes. For two donors (one aged 18 to 29 and one aged 80 or older), the study analyzed two additional independent replicas of 1 million unique cDNA reads from the same blood draw. Age-related changes in TCR beta repertoire diversity were measured in the study by deep sequencing normalized with unique cDNA molecular identifiers.

Preparation of the library involved 5' RACE. The run used an Illumina HiSeq 2500. The second PCR ran for about 6 to 12 cycles and used a J-beta primer mix along with a sample-barcoded 5' primer. Each TCR beta cDNA molecule received a unique molecular identifier from a template-switch 5' adaptor carrying 12 random nucleotides. At least 3 million CDR3-containing paired-end reads were obtained from each sample. First-strand cDNA synthesis was performed from all RNA using the Mint cDNA synthesis kit, with priming by a TRBC-specific oligonucleotide. All cDNA was treated with uracil-DNA glycosylase and then went through a first 18-cycle PCR with the universal primers M1SS and BC2_uni_R. As for how the authors treated the data: For normalization, 1 million high-quality reads were randomly selected from each sample, with every read carrying a distinct molecular identifier. Reads sharing molecular identifiers were discarded rather than binned into consensus sequences. MiTCR, with a Q25 quality threshold and the strictest error-elimination algorithm, was used for CDR3 identification, clonotype clustering and error correction. A nonparametric unseen species model with Euler transformation was used to estimate a lower bound on total TCR beta diversity. TCRdb trimmed public reads at Q25 via fastp, called clones via MiXCR and kept in-frame beta chains. One record per CDR3 amino acid sequence lists the most common genes and DNA. These V and J calls are TCRdb output, not the study's own analysis. The table for this sample lists fewer than 2,000,000 distinct CDR3 sequences; around 35% of them were counted only once. The top ten constitute 11% of the sample.

Here is what the overall study found, with its caveats: Observed TCR beta diversity per million T cells fell roughly linearly with age, and a significant reduction was already apparent by age roughly 40. Compared with the aged group, the long-lived group had more naive CD4+ T cells, fewer expanded clones and increased TCR diversity, a pattern suggesting age selection. There was a strong correlation between observed TCR beta diversity and the percentage of naive T cells measured by flow cytometry. Bulk unsorted PBMC profiling prevented conclusive comparison of naive and antigen-experienced compartments. Because the CMV infection status of the donors was unknown, age-related changes in expanded clonotypes may potentially have been confounded. Estimates of total diversity from one million sequenced T cells were regarded as lower bounds and underestimates.

The donors were about 40 Caucasian individuals from Russia, aged 6 to 90 years, who were systemically healthy. Ten milliliters of peripheral blood were drawn from each donor into EDTA-treated Vacutainer tubes. PBMCs were isolated by Ficoll-Paque density-gradient centrifugation, with at least 6.5 million obtained per sample. Total RNA, at least 6 micrograms per sample, was extracted from PBMCs with Trizol reagent. For every donor, flow cytometry on a PBMC aliquot measured the percentage of naive CD45RAhigh/CD27high T cells. The sequence was collected from a woman in her twenties or thirties in good health. Sequencing was carried out using blood. The chain joins TRBV28 to TRBJ1-2, with TRBD1 identical over 11 junction bases. The CDR3 is CASSLGQGDSYGYTF. The DNA sequence is TGTGCCAGCAGCCTGGGACAGGGGGATAGCTATGGCTACACCTTC.